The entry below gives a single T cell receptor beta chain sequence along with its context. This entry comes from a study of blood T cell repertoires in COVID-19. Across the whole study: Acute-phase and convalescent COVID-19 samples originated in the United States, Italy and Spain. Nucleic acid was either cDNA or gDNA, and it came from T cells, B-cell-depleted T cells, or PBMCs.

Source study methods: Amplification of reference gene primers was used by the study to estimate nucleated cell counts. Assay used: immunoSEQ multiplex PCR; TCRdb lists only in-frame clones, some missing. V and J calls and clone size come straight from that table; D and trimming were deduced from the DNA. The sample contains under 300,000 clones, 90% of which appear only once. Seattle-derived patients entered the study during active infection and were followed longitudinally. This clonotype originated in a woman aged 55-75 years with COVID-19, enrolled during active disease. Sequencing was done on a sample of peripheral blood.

This CDR3 is CAISEGQDSNQPQHF. CDR3 nucleotides: TGTGCCATCAGTGAAGGACAGGATAGCAATCAGCCCCAGCATTTT. This chain links TRBV10-3 with TRBJ1-5, with 7 positions matching TRBD1. V shed 3 bases, J shed 0 bases, and the junction held 2 bases outside the gene matches. This CDR3 spans 15 amino acids. Germline V lookup: CDR1 ENHRY, CDR2 SYGVKD.